The T cell receptor (beta chain) described here comes from a study of shared clonotypes between healthy human individuals (TCRdb year 2020). Regarding the research as a whole: The cohort included three men and a couple of women between 18 and 49 years of age. Libraries were prepared and TCR repertoires were sequenced by different laboratories using diverse techniques, in order to increase sequencing depth and limit assay-specific biases. Blood TCR repertoires of four to six healthy adults were deeply sequenced to estimate repertoire size and the extent of clonotype sharing between individuals. For each donor, three plates each were used for CD4 naive and CD4 memory, two plates were used for CD8 naive, and one plate was used for CD8 memory. Each donor's leukapheresis produced roughly between roughly 0.94 and 9.5 billion PBMCs. Paper-wide results and their limitations: Sampling was restricted to blood, and TCR repertoires in tissues likely differ from the TCR repertoires found in blood. Compared with non-shared clonotypes, the clonotypes found in all four sorted-subset donors had higher generation probabilities. Naive subsets generally had larger estimated clonotype richness than memory subsets did. Even with the large sequencing depth, rarefaction of the sorted-subset datasets indicated that sequencing was incomplete. The small number of donors limited the genetic and exposure-history diversity represented. Pairwise subsampling led to the expectation that sequencing depth would affect the degree of clonotype sharing among donors. Sharing across a few donors was observed for around 4.8% of naive CD4, over 3% of naive CD8, 2% to 2.5% of memory CD4, and about 0.4% of memory CD8 clonotypes.

This clone appeared a single time. Its antigen target is currently unknown. One base away there is no much larger clone; base qualities are not given. The donors were healthy, HIV-negative adults who had no recently reported acute infections or vaccinations. Every donor was a Caucasian adult living in Nashville, Tennessee, USA. CD4+ T cells were enriched through magnetic negative selection, after which naive cells were positively selected on CD45RA and the remaining negative fraction served as the memory subset. Blood was collected by leukapheresis, and PBMCs were isolated by Ficoll-Histopaque density gradient centrifugation and then cryopreserved in liquid nitrogen vapor phase. Purity and quantity of every magnetically sorted T cell population were checked by analytical flow cytometry. Each sorted fraction had its genomic DNA isolated and then quantified by UV absorbance on a Nanodrop 2000c. Using the deep immunoSEQ assay, multiplex PCR amplified TCR CDR3 regions from genomic DNA. Extracted genomic DNA from each cell subset was spread evenly across all wells of several immunoSEQ 96-well plates, with each plate serving as a replicate. For sorted subsets, 200 to 250 ng of genomic DNA, equivalent to roughly 30,000 T cell genomes, went into each replicate PCR. Purified libraries were measured with a Qubit 3.0 fluorometer, size-checked on a Bioanalyzer 2100, and measured again with the KAPA Library Quantification kit. Every immunoSEQ 96-well plate was sequenced on a separate single-read 150-cycle Illumina NextSeq 550 flow cell. Per the original workflow: The immunoSEQ output contained only junctional sequences without quality scores, so filtering could not match that applied to full-length reads. Sequences were annotated with PyIR, a Python wrapper for IgBLAST v1.9, using IMGT germline references to assign V/J genes and CDR3. Reads with weak V/J assignments (E-value above 1e-6), missing CDR3, stop codons, out-of-frame junctions, or ambiguous translated residues were removed. V3J clonotypes were defined by identical inferred V gene, J gene, and CDR3 amino acid sequence. Percentage overlap between repertoires was calculated by dividing the number of shared unique clonotypes by the size of the smaller repertoire. Repertoire richness was assessed with RTK rarefaction, the Chao1 estimator, and Recon v2.1 estimates of unobserved clonotypes. Generation probabilities were computed with OLGA for all TCRbeta clonotypes obtained by the gDNA method from several donors. TCRdb took over this immuneACCESS table, retaining in-frame rearrangements with V and J assigned. Such tables are incomplete; in checked studies, under half of the missing clones stem from an unresolved V gene, and the remainder is unexplained. D and trimming were read from the DNA, whereas the V and J calls and clone size are those reported in that table. The sample table contains roughly 2.5 million clones; only one count was recorded for just over 90% of them. Roughly 0.14% of the sample is held by the ten biggest clonotypes.

From its cysteine to its phenylalanine, the CDR3 spans 12 amino acids. The entry retains the CDR3 DNA only, 36 bases that are in frame from base 1. The germline V gene encodes CDR1 SGDLS and CDR2 YYNGEE. V and J lose 4 bases and 4 bases, and a span of 9 bases separates them. The sequenced sample consisted of naive CD4+ T cells sorted from blood. The cell subset or site tag for this specimen amounts to: CD45RA+ positively selected. The chain was built from TRBV9 and TRBJ2-7, with the D gene uncertain. The receptor was isolated from a man aged 18 to 35 in good health. The encoded CDR3 is CASSRSVYEQYF. The base sequence is TGTGCCAGCAGCCGCAGTGTGTACGAGCAGTACTTC. The CDR3, completed at both ends by the reference TRBV9 and TRBJ2-7 genes, gives the full variable domain DSGVTQTPKHLITATGQRVTLRCSPRSGDLSVYWYQQSLDQGLQFLIQYYNGEERAKGNILERFSAQQFPDLHSELNLSSLELGDSALYFCASSRSVYEQYFGPGTRLTVT.